This T cell receptor beta chain was identified during a study of cytomegalovirus exposure and HLA in healthy donors. Study-wide points: Earlier analysis yielded a pattern in which most TCR beta V segments were productive about 90% or about 30% of the time.

Comments on this clone: Its target is not known.

PCR amplification relied on 60 Vbeta primers (plus 13 Jbeta primers). Generated by immunoSEQ multiplex PCR, the TCRdb table keeps only in-frame clones and is missing some. This table holds 85,000 to 90,000 clones, approximately 81% found once. Germline-derived CDR1 and CDR2 are MDHEN and SYDVKM. Trimming took 7 bases from V and 8 from J; bases not matched to a gene: 12. The CDR3 totals 15 residues. The rearrangement joins TRBV28 to TRBJ2-1; the match to TRBD1 covers 9 bases. The receptor comes from a man aged 35-49 years in good health and CMV-seropositive. Sample: PBMCs. CDR3 amino acids: CASTLGQGKVDEQFF. CDR3 DNA sequence: TGTGCCAGCACCCTCGGACAGGGGAAGGTGGATGAGCAGTTCTTC. The full variable domain, in which reference TRBV28 and TRBJ2-1 provide the parts outside the CDR3, is DVKVTQSSRYLVKRTGEKVFLECVQDMDHENMFWYRQDPGLGLRLIYFSYDVKMKEKGDIPEGYSVSREKKERFSLILESASTNQTSMYLCASTLGQGKVDEQFFGPGTRLTVL.